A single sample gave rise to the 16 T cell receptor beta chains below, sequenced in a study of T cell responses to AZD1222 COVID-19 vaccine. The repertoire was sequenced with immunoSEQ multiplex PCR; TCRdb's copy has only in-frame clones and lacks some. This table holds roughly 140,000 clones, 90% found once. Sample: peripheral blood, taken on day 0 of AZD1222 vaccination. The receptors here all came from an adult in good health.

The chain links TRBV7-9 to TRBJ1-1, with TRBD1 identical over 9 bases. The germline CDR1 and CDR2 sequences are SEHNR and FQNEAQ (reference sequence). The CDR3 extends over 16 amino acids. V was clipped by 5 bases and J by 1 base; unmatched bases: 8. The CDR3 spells CASSAGTGLSNTEAFF. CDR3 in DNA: TGTGCCAGCAGCGCAGGGACAGGGTTATCGAACACTGAAGCTTTCTTT.

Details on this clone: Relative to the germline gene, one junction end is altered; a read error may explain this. CDR3 protein: CASSLGSGRAEKLFF. The CDR3, as DNA: TGTGCTAGCAGCTTAGGGTCGGGCAGGGCTGAAAAACTGTTTTTT. The chain joins TRBV7-7 to TRBJ1-4, with a weak D call TRBD1 (5 bases). The CDR3 totals 15 residues. Per the germline V gene, CDR1 is SSHAT and CDR2 is FNYEAQ (reference sequence).

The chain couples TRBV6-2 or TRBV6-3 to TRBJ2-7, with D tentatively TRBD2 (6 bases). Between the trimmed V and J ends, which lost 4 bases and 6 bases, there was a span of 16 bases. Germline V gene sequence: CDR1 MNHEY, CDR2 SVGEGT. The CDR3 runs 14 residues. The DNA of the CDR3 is TGTGCCAGCAGTTTGCTCCACGGGAGCAGCGAGCAGTACTTC. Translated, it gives CASSLLHGSSEQYF.

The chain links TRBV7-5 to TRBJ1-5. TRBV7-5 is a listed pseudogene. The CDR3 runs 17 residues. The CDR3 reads CARSAPWKNGSNQPQHF. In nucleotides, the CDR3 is TGTGCCAGAAGCGCCCCGTGGAAAAACGGCAGCAATCAGCCCCAGCATTTT.

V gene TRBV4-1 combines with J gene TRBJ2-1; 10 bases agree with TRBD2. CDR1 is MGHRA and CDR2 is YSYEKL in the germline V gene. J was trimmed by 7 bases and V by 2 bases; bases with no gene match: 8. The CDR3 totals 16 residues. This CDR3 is CASSQKPGLAQNEQFF. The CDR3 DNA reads TGCGCCAGCAGCCAAAAACCGGGACTAGCGCAAAATGAGCAGTTCTTC.

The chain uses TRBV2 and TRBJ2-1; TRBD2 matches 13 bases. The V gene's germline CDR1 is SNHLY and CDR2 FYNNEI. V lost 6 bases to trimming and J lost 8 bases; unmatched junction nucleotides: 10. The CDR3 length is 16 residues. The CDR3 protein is CASRPGLAGNLDEQFF. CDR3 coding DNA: TGTGCCAGCAGGCCGGGACTAGCGGGAAATCTGGATGAGCAGTTCTTC.

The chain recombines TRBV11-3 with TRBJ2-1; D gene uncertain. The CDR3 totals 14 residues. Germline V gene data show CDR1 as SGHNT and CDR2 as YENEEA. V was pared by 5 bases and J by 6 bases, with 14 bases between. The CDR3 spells CASSPQLDPNEQFF. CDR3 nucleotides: TGTGCCAGCAGCCCGCAGTTAGACCCCAATGAGCAGTTCTTC.

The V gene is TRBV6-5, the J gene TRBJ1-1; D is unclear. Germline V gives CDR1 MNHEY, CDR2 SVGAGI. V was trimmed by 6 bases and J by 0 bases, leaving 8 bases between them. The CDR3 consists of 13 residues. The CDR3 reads CASSGILNTEAFF. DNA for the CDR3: TGTGCCAGCAGCGGTATATTGAACACTGAAGCTTTCTTT.

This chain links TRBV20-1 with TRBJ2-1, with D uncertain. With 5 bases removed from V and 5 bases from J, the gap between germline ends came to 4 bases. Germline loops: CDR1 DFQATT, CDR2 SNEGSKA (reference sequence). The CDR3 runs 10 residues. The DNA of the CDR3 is TGCAGTGCTTTCGACAATGAGCAGTTCTTC. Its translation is CSAFDNEQFF.

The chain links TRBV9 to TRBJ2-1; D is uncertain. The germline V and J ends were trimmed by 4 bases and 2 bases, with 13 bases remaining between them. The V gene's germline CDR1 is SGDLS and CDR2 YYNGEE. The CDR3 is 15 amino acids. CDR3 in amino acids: CASSTSALTYNEQFF. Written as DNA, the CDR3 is TGTGCCAGCAGCACAAGCGCGTTAACCTACAATGAGCAGTTCTTC.

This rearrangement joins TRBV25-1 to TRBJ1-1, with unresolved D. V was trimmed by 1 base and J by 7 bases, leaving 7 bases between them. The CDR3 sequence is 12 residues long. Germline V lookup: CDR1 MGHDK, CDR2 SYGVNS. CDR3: CASSESVSEAFF. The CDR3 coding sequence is TGTGCCAGCAGTGAATCGGTCAGTGAAGCTTTCTTT.

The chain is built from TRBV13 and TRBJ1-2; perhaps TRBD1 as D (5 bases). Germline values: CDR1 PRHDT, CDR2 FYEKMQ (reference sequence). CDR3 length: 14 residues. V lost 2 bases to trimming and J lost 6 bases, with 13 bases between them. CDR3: CASSLRFSGNGYTF. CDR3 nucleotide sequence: TGTGCCAGCAGCTTAAGGTTCTCAGGGAATGGCTACACCTTC.

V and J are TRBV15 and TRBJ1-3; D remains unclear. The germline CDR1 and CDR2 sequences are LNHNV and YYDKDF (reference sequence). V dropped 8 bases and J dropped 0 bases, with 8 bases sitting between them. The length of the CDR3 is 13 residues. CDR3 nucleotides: TGTGCCACCTCTCCGGGCTCTGGAAACACCATATATTTT. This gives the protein CATSPGSGNTIYF.

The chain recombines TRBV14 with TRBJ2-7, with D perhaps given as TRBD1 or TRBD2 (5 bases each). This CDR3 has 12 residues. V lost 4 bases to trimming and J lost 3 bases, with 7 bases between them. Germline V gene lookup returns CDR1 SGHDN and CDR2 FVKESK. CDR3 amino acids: CASSLGGYEQYF. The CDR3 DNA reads TGTGCCAGCAGCCTTGGGGGCTACGAGCAGTACTTC.

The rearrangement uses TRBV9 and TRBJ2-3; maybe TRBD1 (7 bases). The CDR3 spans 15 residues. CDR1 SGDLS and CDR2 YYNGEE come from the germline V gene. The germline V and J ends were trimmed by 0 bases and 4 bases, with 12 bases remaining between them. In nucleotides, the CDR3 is TGTGCCAGCAGCGTAGAGGGCAGGGGGGCAGATACGCAGTATTTT. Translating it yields CASSVEGRGADTQYF.

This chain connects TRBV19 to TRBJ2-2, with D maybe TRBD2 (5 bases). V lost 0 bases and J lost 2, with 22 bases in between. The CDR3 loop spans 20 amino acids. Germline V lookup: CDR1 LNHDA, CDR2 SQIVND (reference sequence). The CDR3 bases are TGTGCCAGTAGTATAGATTGGTTATTGGCGGGCAATCCCAACACCGGGGAGCTGTTTTTT. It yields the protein CASSIDWLLAGNPNTGELFF.